The rows below give T cell receptor beta chains drawn from one sample of a study of tumor-infiltrating lymphocytes in primary liver carcinoma. TCRdb independently ran MiXCR on the multiplex PCR reads; one entry per CDR3 protein. Counted here are around 29,000 distinct CDR3 sequences, around 78% occurring once; the ten biggest clones make up roughly a third. The sample taken for sequencing was liver tumor tissue from sampling region 5. The receptors come from a man aged 35 to 55 with primary liver carcinoma and hepatitis B virus infection. Each CDR3 is given with its conserved first and last residue. A D gene is named only where the DNA matches it firmly. For some rows the clone size is stated as once, few or many, or as a class when expanded; others skip it.

V	size	D	J	DNA	CDR3
TRBV5-6	NA	NA	TRBJ2-5	TGTGCCAGGAGTTTGGATGAGACCCAGTACTTC	CARSLDETQYF
TRBV20-1	NA	NA	TRBJ2-1	TGCATTGTCGATGGGTTCACCAATGAGCAGTTCTTC	CIVDGFTNEQFF
TRBV14	NA	NA	TRBJ2-5	TGTACCAGCAGCCATAGGAGTGGGAGCCCGCAAGAGACCCAGTACTTC	CTSSHRSGSPQETQYF
TRBV2	NA	NA	TRBJ2-1	TGTGCCAGCGGCCCGCGCGGGACTTTCTCGAACAATGAGCAGTTCTTC	CASGPRGTFSNNEQFF
TRBV11-2	NA	NA	TRBJ1-4	TGTGCCAACAGCAAGACCCCGGGAGGAACAAATGTAAAACTGTTTTTT	CANSKTPGGTNVKLFF
TRBV7-9	many	NA	TRBJ2-3	TGTGCCAGCAGCTTAGTGGGGGCCCTTGGGATGGATACGCAGTATTTT	CASSLVGALGMDTQYF
TRBV4-1	NA	NA	TRBJ2-7	TGCGCCAGCGGCCATTCTATTAGGTTGGAACAGTACTTC	CASGHSIRLEQYF
TRBV20-1	few	NA	TRBJ1-5	TGCAGTGTTAGAGCAGTGGGGGGCAATCAGCCCCAGCATTTT	CSVRAVGGNQPQHF
TRBV6-2/TRBV6-3	NA	NA	TRBJ2-7	TGTGCCAGTAGTTACTCGATTCCTAGCCTGCCCTACGAGCAGTGCTTC	CASSYSIPSLPYEQCF
TRBV2	NA	NA	TRBJ2-1	TGTGCCAGTTCGACAGGGGAGGGTGGGCAGTTCTTC	CASSTGEGGQFF
TRBV4-1	NA	TRBD1	TRBJ1-1	TGCGCCAGCAGCCTCGGGACAGGGGCCCTGAACACTGAAGCTTTCTTT	CASSLGTGALNTEAFF
TRBV4-1	NA	NA	TRBJ1-1	TGCGCCAGCAGCCGTACATTGACAGAGAACATTGAAGCTTTCTTT	CASSRTLTENIEAFF
TRBV28	once	NA	TRBJ2-1	TGTACCAGCAGCCCCCGCAATGAGCAGTTCTTC	CTSSPRNEQFF
TRBV11-2	NA	NA	TRBJ2-7	TGCGTCAGCAGTTTAAGTGAGCTAGGGTCGCAGCACTTC	CVSSLSELGSQHF
TRBV7-9	many	NA	TRBJ2-7	TGTGCCAGCAGCTTAGGGGGGGAAACCTACGAGCAGTACTTC	CASSLGGETYEQYF
TRBV10-3	large	NA	TRBJ1-5	TGTGCCATCAGTGAGTCTTGGCAGGATCAGCCCCAGCATTTT	CAISESWQDQPQHF
TRBV4-3	few	NA	TRBJ2-7	TGCACCAGTAACCAAGATCGGGAGACTCCCTACGAGCAGTACTTC	CTSNQDRETPYEQYF
TRBV2	NA	NA	TRBJ2-7	TGTGCCAGCGTCTACGGCAGCTGGTACGAGCAGTACTTC	CASVYGSWYEQYF
TRBV7-2	many	NA	TRBJ2-1	TGTGCCAGCAGCTTAGGTGGGACCTACTACAATGAGCAGTTCTTC	CASSLGGTYYNEQFF
TRBV6-5	NA	NA	TRBJ1-2	TGTGCCAACTTGGATTCAGAAGGCTACACCTTC	CANLDSEGYTF
TRBV28	many	TRBD1	TRBJ2-1	TGTGCCAGCAGTCCCGGGACAGACCTCTACAATGAGCAGTTCTTC	CASSPGTDLYNEQFF
TRBV28	NA	NA	TRBJ1-4	TGTGCCAGCAGTTTCCGGGCAATTAATGAAAAACTGTTTTTT	CASSFRAINEKLFF
TRBV6-1	once	NA	TRBJ2-7	TGTGCCAGCAGTGATTGGGTAAACCCCCACCACAAGGGCGAGCAGTACTTC	CASSDWVNPHHKGEQYF
TRBV10-3	NA	NA	TRBJ1-1	TGTGCCATCAGTGGGGGTCATGCCACTTTGAACAGTGAAGCTTTCTTT	CAISGGHATLNSEAFF